This T cell receptor (beta chain) was found in a study of vaccination and CD4 T cells after COVID-19. Regarding this clonotype: Its antigen is unidentified.

Stated treatment: approximately 9-day PBMC culture with coronavirus spike peptide pools or control peptides (ViraFEST assay). V dropped 0 bases and J dropped 7; count of bases not matched to a gene: 15. The germline gives CDR1 DFQATT, CDR2 SNEGSKA (reference sequence). This CDR3 has 18 amino acids. Sequenced with the Oncomine TCR Beta short-read assay was DNA taken from cultured CD4+ T cells. Genomic DNA was extracted from cultured CD4+ T cells. TCRdb used MiXCR to reprocess the PCR reads, holding one entry per CDR3 protein. Among around 20,000 distinct CDR3 sequences listed, roughly two thirds were seen once.

Sequencing was performed on CD4+ T cells from blood, cultured in vitro. The chain couples TRBV20-1 to TRBJ1-4; 9 positions agree with TRBD1. This sequence was found in a human donor who had recovered from COVID-19. The CDR3 protein is CSARDVRQGVGLGEKLFF. CDR3 in DNA: TGCAGTGCTAGAGATGTTCGACAGGGGGTTGGTCTAGGTGAAAAACTGTTTTTT.